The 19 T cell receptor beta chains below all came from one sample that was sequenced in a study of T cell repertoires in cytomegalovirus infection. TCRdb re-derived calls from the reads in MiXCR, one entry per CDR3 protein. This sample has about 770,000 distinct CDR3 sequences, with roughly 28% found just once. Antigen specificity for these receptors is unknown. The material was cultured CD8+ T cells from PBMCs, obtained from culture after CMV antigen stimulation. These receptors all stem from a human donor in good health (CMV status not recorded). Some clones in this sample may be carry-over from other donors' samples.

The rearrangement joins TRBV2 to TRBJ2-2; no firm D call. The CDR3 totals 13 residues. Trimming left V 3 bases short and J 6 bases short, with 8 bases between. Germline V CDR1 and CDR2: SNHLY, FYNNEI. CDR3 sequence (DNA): TGTGCCAGCAGTGATCGTAGGTCCGGGGAGCTGTTTTTT. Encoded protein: CASSDRRSGELFF.

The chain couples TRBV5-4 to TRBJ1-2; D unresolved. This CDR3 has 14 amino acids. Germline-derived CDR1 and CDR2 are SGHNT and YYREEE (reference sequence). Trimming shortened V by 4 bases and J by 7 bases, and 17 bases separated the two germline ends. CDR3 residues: CASSEPGLFGGYTF. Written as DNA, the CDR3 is TGTGCCAGCAGCGAGCCAGGATTGTTCGGTGGCTACACCTTC.

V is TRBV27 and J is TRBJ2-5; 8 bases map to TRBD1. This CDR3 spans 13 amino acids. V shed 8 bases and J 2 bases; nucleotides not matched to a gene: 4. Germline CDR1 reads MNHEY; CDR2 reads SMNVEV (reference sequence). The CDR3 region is CASGTGLQETQYF. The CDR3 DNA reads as TGTGCCAGCGGGACAGGTCTTCAAGAGACCCAGTACTTC.

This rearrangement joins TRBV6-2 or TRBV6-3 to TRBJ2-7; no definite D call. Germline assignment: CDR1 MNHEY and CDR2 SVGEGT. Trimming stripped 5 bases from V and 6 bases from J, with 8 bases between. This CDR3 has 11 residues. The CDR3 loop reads CASSTTFEQYV. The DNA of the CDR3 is TGTGCCAGCAGTACAACCTTCGAGCAGTACGTC.

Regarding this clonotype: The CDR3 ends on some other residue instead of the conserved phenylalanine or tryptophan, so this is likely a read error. The CDR3 DNA reads as TGTGCCAGCAGCTTAGGTGGCTGGGAGCAGTTCGTC. Protein sequence: CASSLGGWEQFV. The gene calls are TRBV11-2 and TRBJ2-1, with unresolved D. The CDR3 extends over 12 amino acids. Germline CDR1 is SGHAT and CDR2 is FQNNGV. V was shortened by 1 base and J by 10 bases, with 8 bases between the two germline ends.

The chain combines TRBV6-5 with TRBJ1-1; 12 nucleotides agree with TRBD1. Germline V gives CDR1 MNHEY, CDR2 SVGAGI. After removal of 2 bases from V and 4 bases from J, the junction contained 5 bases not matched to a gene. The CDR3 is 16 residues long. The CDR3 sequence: CASSYPPGQGATEAFF. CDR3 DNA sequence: TGTGCCAGCAGTTACCCCCCGGGACAGGGGGCCACTGAAGCTTTCTTT.

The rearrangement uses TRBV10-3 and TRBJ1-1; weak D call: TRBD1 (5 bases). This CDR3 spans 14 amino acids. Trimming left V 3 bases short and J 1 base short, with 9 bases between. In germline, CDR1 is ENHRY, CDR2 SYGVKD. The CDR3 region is CAISDRQTNTEAFF. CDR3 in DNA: TGTGCCATCAGTGATCGACAGACGAACACTGAAGCTTTCTTT.

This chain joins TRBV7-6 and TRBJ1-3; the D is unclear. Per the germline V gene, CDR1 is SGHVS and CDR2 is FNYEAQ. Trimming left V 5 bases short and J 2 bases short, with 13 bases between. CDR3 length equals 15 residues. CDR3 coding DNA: TGTGCCAGCAGCCCAAGGGAAAAGCCTGGAAACACCATATATTTT. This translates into CASSPREKPGNTIYF.

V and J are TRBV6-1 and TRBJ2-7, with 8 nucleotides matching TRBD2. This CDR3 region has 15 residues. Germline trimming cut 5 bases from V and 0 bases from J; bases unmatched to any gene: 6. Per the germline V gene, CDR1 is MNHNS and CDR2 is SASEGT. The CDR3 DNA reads TGTGCCAGCAGTCCGGGGGGGGGGCTCTCCTACGAGCAGTACGTC. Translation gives CASSPGGGLSYEQYV.

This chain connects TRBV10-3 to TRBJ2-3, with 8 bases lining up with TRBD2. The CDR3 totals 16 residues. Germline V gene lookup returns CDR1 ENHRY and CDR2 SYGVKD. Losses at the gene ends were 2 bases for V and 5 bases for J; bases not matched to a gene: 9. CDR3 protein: CAISEPGLDGRDTQYF. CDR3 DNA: TGTGCCATCAGTGAGCCGGGACTAGATGGGAGAGATACGCAGTATTTT.

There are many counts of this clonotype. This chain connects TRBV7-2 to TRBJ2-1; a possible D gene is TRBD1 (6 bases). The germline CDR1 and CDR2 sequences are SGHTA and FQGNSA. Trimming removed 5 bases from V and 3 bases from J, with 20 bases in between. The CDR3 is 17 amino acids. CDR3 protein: CASSTYTGTLGYNEQFF. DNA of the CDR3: TGTGCCAGCAGCACATATACAGGGACCCTCGGCTACAATGAGCAGTTCTTC.

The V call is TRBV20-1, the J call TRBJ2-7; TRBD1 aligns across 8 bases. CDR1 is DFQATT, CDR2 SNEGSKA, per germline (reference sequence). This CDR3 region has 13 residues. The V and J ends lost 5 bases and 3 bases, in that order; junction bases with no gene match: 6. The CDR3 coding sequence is TGCAGTGCTGAAGACAGGGGAAGCTACGAGCAGTACGTC. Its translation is CSAEDRGSYEQYV.

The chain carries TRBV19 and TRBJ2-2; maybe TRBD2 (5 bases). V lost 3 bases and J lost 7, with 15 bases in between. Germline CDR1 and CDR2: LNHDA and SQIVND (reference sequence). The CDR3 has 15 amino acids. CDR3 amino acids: CASSIPWGSGGELFF. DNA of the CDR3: TGTGCCAGTAGTATCCCCTGGGGAAGCGGCGGGGAGCTGTTTTTT. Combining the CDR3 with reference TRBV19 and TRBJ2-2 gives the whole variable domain DGGITQSPKYLFRKEGQNVTLSCEQNLNHDAMYWYRQDPGQGLRLIYYSQIVNDFQKGDIAEGYSVSREKKESFPLTVTSAQKNPTAFYLCASSIPWGSGGELFFGEGSRLTVL.

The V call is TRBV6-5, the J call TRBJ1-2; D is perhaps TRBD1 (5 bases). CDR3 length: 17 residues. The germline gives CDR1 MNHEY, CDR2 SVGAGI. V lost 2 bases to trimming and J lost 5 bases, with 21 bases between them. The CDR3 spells CASSYTVVQGTPYGYTF. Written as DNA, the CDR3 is TGTGCCAGCAGTTACACCGTCGTCCAGGGAACCCCTTATGGCTACACCTTC.

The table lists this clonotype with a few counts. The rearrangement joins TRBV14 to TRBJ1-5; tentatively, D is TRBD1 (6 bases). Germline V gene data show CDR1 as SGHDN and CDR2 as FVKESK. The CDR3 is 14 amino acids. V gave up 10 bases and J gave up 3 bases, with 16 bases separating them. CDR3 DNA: TGTGCCAATCCCCGAGGGGGGATCAATCAGCCCCAGCATTTT. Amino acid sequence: CANPRGGINQPQHF.

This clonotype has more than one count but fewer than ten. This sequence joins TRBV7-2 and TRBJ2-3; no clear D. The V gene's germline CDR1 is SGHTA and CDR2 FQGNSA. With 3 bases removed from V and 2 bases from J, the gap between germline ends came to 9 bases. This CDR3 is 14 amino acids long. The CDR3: CASSFGLLTDTQYF. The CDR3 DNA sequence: TGTGCCAGCAGCTTCGGCCTCCTCACAGATACGCAGTATTTT.

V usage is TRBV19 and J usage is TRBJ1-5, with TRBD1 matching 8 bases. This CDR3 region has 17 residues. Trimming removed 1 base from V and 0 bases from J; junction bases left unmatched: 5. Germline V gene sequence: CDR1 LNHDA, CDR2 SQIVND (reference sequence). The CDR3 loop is CASSIARTGYSNQPQHF. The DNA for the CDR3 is TGTGCCAGTAGTATAGCTCGGACAGGGTATAGCAATCAGCCCCAGCATTTT.

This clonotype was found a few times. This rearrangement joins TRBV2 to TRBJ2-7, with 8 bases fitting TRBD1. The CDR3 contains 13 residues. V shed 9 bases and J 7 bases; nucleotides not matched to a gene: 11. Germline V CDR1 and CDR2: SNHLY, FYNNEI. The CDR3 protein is CAREDRESGEQYV. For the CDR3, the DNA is TGTGCCAGGGAGGACAGGGAATCGGGAGAGCAGTACGTC.

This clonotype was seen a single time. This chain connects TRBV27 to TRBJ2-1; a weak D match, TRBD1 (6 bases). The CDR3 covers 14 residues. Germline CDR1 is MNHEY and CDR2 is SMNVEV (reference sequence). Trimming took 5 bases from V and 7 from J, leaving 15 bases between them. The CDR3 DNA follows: TGTGCCAGCAGTACCAGGGGCTTTCGGAATGAGCAGTTCTTC. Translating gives CASSTRGFRNEQFF.